The present T cell receptor (beta chain) was sequenced within a study of cytomegalovirus exposure and HLA in healthy donors. About this clone itself: Its antigen remains unknown. At one end, the junction sequence differs from germline, possibly due to a read error.

Study-wide results and limits: Rarity marked most TCR sequences, yet some public TCRs occurred in many donors. Most likely, a cluster of highly shared sequence variants arose as a sequencing artifact. The authors reported that TCR beta sequences could predict HLA-A and HLA-B alleles. These predictions were accurate for most subjects in the first cohort.

Primers for the PCR totalled 60 Vbeta and 13 Jbeta. Per the authors' pipeline: Counted up in a later analysis, unique TCR beta chains came to about 80 million, with some 11 million shared. Here immunoSEQ multiplex PCR was the method, and the copy in TCRdb shows in-frame clones only, minus some. V and J calls plus clone size are reproduced from that table; the DNA served to infer D and trimming. Of 150,000 to 200,000 clones in the sample, 77% are singletons; the top ten hold around 1.6%. Germline CDR1 and CDR2: LNHDA and SQIVND (reference sequence). The CDR3 covers 14 residues. The receptor was isolated from a woman in her 30s in good health and CMV-seronegative. The sample taken for sequencing was PBMCs. This rearrangement joins TRBV19 to TRBJ1-2; TRBD1 is a possible D gene (5 bases). CDR3 in amino acids: CASSPAGDLPTLSF. CDR3 DNA: TGTGCCAGTAGTCCGGCGGGGGACCTCCCCACGTTGAGCTTC.